These 7 T cell receptor beta chains were sequenced from one sample in a study of blood T cells in healthy people across ages. Together with a sample-barcoded 5' primer, a J-beta primer mix was included in a second PCR lasting about 6 to 11 cycles. Using its own MiXCR run on the 5' RACE reads, TCRdb lists one record per CDR3 protein. The table lists 540,000 or so distinct CDR3 sequences, approximately 25% of them singletons. This sample was shared with a second study, whose subject was T cells of mothers and their children.

The specimen was blood. The origin of the receptors is a boy aged 10-17 years in good health.

This clonotype has just a few counts. The chain has TRBV5-1 and TRBJ2-1; D unclear. The CDR3 runs to 11 residues. Germline lookup yields CDR1 SGHRS and CDR2 YFSETQ. The V and J ends lost 0 bases and 9 bases respectively, with 4 bases between them. CDR3 loop: CASSLEGEQFF. The CDR3 DNA reads TGCGCCAGCAGCTTGGAAGGTGAGCAGTTCTTC.

CDR3 region: CASSFRGRGEETQYF. The CDR3, as DNA: TGTGCCAGCAGCTTCCGCGGGAGAGGAGAGGAGACCCAGTACTTC. The V call is TRBV5-8, the J call TRBJ2-5, with TRBD2 identical over 7 bases. Losses at the gene ends were 2 bases for V and 5 bases for J; bases not matched to a gene: 9. CDR3 length: 15 amino acids. CDR1 SGHTS and CDR2 YDEGEE come from the germline V gene.

The table lists this clonotype with a few counts. V gene TRBV7-2 combines with J gene TRBJ1-1; D remains ambiguous. CDR1 SGHTA and CDR2 FQGNSA come from the germline V gene. The CDR3 runs 13 residues. Trimming pared 5 bases from V and 11 bases from J, leaving 18 bases between. CDR3 region: CASSTQKAMGAFF. In DNA form, the CDR3 reads TGTGCCAGCAGCACCCAGAAAGCCATGGGGGCTTTCTTT.

This clonotype was detected a few times. The chain couples TRBV27 to TRBJ2-5; D gene ambiguous. Trimming shortened V by 5 bases and J by 2 bases, and 15 bases separated the two germline ends. Germline V gives CDR1 MNHEY, CDR2 SMNVEV (reference sequence). There are 15 residues in the CDR3. CDR3 residues: CASSPSPTVQETQYF. In DNA form, the CDR3 reads TGTGCCAGCAGTCCATCCCCTACGGTGCAAGAGACCCAGTACTTC.

This chain links TRBV10-3 with TRBJ2-5; 12 positions agree with TRBD2. V shed 0 bases and J 1 base; nucleotides not matched to a gene: 3. The CDR3 consists of 17 residues. Germline V gene sequence: CDR1 ENHRY, CDR2 SYGVKD. This CDR3 reads CAISESGLAGPQETQYF. For the CDR3, the DNA is TGTGCCATCAGTGAGTCCGGACTAGCGGGACCCCAAGAGACCCAGTACTTC.

This chain joins TRBV5-1 and TRBJ1-1; 11 positions match TRBD1. V was clipped by 4 bases and J by 4 bases; unmatched bases: 6. The CDR3 spans 15 residues. Looked up from germline, CDR1 is SGHRS and CDR2 is YFSETQ. The CDR3 region has the DNA TGCGCCAGCAGCCTTGGACAGGGGGCGTCCACTGAAGCTTTCTTT. It is translated as CASSLGQGASTEAFF.

This clonotype has a handful of counts. This chain uses TRBV28 with TRBJ1-2; no clear D gene. The CDR3 covers 16 residues. Deletions cut 7 bases from V and 0 bases from J, with 18 bases between. CDR1 and CDR2 (germline): MDHEN, SYDVKM. The chain's CDR3 is CASNSRLWRPNYGYTF. In nucleotides, the CDR3 is TGTGCCAGCAACAGTAGACTGTGGCGCCCTAACTATGGCTACACCTTC.